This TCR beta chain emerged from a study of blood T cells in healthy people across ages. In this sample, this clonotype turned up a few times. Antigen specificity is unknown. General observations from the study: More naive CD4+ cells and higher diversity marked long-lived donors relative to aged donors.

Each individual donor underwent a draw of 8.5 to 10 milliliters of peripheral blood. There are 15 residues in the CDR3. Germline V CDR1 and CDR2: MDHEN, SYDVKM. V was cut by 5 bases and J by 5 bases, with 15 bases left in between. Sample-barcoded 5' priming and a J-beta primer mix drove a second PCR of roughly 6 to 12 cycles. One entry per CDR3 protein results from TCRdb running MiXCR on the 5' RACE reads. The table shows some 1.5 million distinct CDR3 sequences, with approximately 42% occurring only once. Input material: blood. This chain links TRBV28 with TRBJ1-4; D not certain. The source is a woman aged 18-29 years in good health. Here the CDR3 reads CASSPSTGKNEKLFF. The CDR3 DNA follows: TGTGCCAGCAGTCCCTCCACCGGGAAAAATGAAAAACTGTTTTTT.